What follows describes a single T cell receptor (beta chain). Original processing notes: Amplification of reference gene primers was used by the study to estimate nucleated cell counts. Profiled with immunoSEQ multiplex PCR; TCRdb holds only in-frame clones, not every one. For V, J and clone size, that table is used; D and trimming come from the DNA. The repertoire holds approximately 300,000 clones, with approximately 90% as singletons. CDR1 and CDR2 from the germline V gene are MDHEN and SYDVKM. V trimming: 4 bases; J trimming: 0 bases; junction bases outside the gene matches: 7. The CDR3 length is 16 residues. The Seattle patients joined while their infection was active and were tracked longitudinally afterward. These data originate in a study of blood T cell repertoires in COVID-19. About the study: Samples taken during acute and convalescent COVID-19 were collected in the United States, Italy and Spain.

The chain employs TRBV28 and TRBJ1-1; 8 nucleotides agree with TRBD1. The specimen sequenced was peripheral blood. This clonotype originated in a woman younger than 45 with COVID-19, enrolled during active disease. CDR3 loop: CASSYPTGVLNTEAFF. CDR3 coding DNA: TGTGCCAGCAGTTACCCGACAGGGGTACTGAACACTGAAGCTTTCTTT.